These 32 T cell receptor beta chains were all obtained from the same sample, sequenced in a study of shared clonotypes between healthy human individuals. Assay used: immunoSEQ multiplex PCR; TCRdb lists only in-frame clones, some missing. The data contain roughly 2 million clones, roughly 95% of them seen just once; the ten biggest clones take up 1% to 1.3%. CD45RO-negative, CCR7-positively selected cells formed the naive CD8 fraction, excluding terminally differentiated effector memory CD45RA+ cells. The source material was naive CD8+ T cells sorted from blood. The origin of the receptors is a man aged 18 to 30 in good health.

The V call is TRBV4-1, the J call TRBJ2-7, with D maybe TRBD1 (6 bases). Germline V gene lookup returns CDR1 MGHRA and CDR2 YSYEKL. This CDR3 contains 15 residues. V lost 6 bases to trimming and J lost 2 bases, with 17 bases between them. Here the CDR3 DNA reads TGCGCCAGCAGTTATGGCATACAGGGAACCTACGAGCAGTACTTC. Its protein is CASSYGIQGTYEQYF.

The genes are TRBV25-1 and TRBJ2-1; D call uncertain. V was cut by 1 base and J by 9 bases, with 13 bases left in between. CDR1 MGHDK and CDR2 SYGVNS come from the germline V gene. The CDR3 runs 14 residues. The CDR3 sequence is CASSELGGWGEQFF. CDR3 coding DNA: TGTGCCAGCAGTGAATTAGGTGGATGGGGTGAGCAGTTCTTC.

This clone was counted a single time. The chain joins TRBV7-9 to TRBJ2-1; the D gene is possibly TRBD1 (5 bases). The V gene's germline CDR1 is SEHNR and CDR2 FQNEAQ (reference sequence). Trimming left V 4 bases short and J 10 bases short, with 17 bases between. This CDR3 contains 14 residues. The CDR3 nucleotides read TGTGCCAGCAGCTACAGCACCCAGTGGGGCGAGCAGTTCTTC. It encodes CASSYSTQWGEQFF.

This clone turned up a few times. The genes are TRBV19 and TRBJ1-1, with D maybe TRBD1 (5 bases). Germline V gene lookup returns CDR1 LNHDA and CDR2 SQIVND (reference sequence). The CDR3 totals 11 residues. V lost 5 bases to trimming and J lost 8 bases, with 9 bases between them. CDR3 amino acids: CASSLGREAFF. DNA of the CDR3: TGTGCCAGTAGTTTGGGGCGGGAAGCTTTCTTT.

J is TRBJ1-2 and V is TRBV5-4; D uncertain. With 2 bases removed from V and 4 bases from J, the gap between germline ends came to 9 bases. CDR1 and CDR2 from the germline V gene are SGHNT and YYREEE (reference sequence). The CDR3 is 13 amino acids. The CDR3 protein is CASSLILVYGYTF. CDR3 nucleotides: TGTGCCAGCAGCTTAATCCTAGTCTATGGCTACACCTTC.

This clone was counted a few times. This chain uses TRBV18 with TRBJ1-5, with D hard to call. V was trimmed by 6 bases and J by 4 bases, leaving 13 bases between them. There are 14 residues in the CDR3. Per the germline V gene, CDR1 is KGHSH and CDR2 is LQKENI. Written as DNA, the CDR3 is TGTGCCAGCTCCCCCACAGATGCGAATCAGCCCCAGCATTTT. Protein product: CASSPTDANQPQHF.

This clone has just one count. The chain couples TRBV27 to TRBJ1-6; D uncertain. Germline V gene sequence: CDR1 MNHEY, CDR2 SMNVEV (reference sequence). CDR3 length equals 15 residues. The V end lost 3 bases, the J end lost 3 bases, and 9 bases lay between the germline ends. Here the CDR3 reads CASSFGRNYNSPLHF. In DNA form, the CDR3 reads TGTGCCAGCAGTTTTGGACGGAACTATAATTCACCCCTCCACTTT.

The V and J genes are TRBV5-6 and TRBJ1-1, with D unresolved. The CDR3 has 12 residues. Trimming stripped 1 base from V and 4 bases from J, with 5 bases between. CDR1 and CDR2 from the germline V gene are SGHDT and YYEEEE. CDR3 loop: CASSLLPTEAFF. In DNA, the CDR3 is TGTGCCAGCAGCTTGCTCCCCACTGAAGCTTTCTTT.

The sample holds one count of this clone. The J gene is TRBJ2-7, the V gene TRBV7-2, with TRBD2 identical over 15 bases. V was clipped by 5 bases and J by 5 bases; unmatched bases: 13. CDR1 is SGHTA and CDR2 is FQGNSA in the germline V gene. The CDR3 runs 18 residues. In DNA form, the CDR3 reads TGTGCCAGCAGCAAACCACGGACTAGCGGGAGGGTGGAACACGAGCAGTACTTC. Translated: CASSKPRTSGRVEHEQYF.

The chain joins TRBV6-6 to TRBJ1-2; D gene unclear. V dropped 10 bases and J dropped 4 bases, with 13 bases sitting between them. Germline CDR1 MNHNY, CDR2 SVGAGI (reference sequence). The CDR3 is 12 amino acids. The CDR3 sequence is CATWQTIYGYTF. In nucleotides, the CDR3 is TGTGCCACCTGGCAGACCATCTATGGCTACACCTTC.

The chain links TRBV5-1 to TRBJ2-7, with D tentatively TRBD1 (5 bases). This CDR3 region has 15 residues. CDR1 and CDR2 (germline): SGHRS, YFSETQ. The V and J ends lost 0 bases and 0 bases respectively, with 10 bases between them. DNA for the CDR3: TGCGCCAGCAGCTTGGGGGGCATAGACTCCTACGAGCAGTACTTC. The encoded protein is CASSLGGIDSYEQYF. The whole variable domain, filled in from reference TRBV5-1 and TRBJ2-7, reads KAGVTQTPRYLIKTRGQQVTLSCSPISGHRSVSWYQQTPGQGLQFLFEYFSETQRNKGNFPGRFSGRQFSNSRSEMNVSTLELGDSALYLCASSLGGIDSYEQYFGPGTRLTVT.

The chain links TRBV4-1 to TRBJ2-3; possible D gene TRBD1, 5 bases. CDR1 is MGHRA and CDR2 is YSYEKL in the germline V gene. This CDR3 has 15 amino acids. Deletions cut 1 base from V and 4 bases from J, with 12 bases between. The CDR3 loop is CASSQVQVSSDTQYF. The CDR3, as DNA: TGCGCCAGCAGCCAAGTACAGGTCTCATCAGATACGCAGTATTTT.

This chain links TRBV7-9 with TRBJ2-1; D gene uncertain. CDR1 is SEHNR and CDR2 is FQNEAQ in the germline V gene (reference sequence). Deletions cut 1 base from V and 8 bases from J, with 15 bases between. This CDR3 spans 15 amino acids. This chain's CDR3 is CASSLERGEAHEQFF. In DNA, the CDR3 is TGTGCCAGCAGCTTAGAAAGAGGAGAAGCCCATGAGCAGTTCTTC.

The V and J genes are TRBV6-6 and TRBJ2-3, with 7 nucleotides matching TRBD2. After removal of 2 bases from V and 5 bases from J, the junction contained 10 bases not matched to a gene. The V gene's germline CDR1 is MNHNY and CDR2 SVGAGI (reference sequence). This CDR3 is built from 16 residues. The CDR3: CASSYAPGLTQDTQYF. In DNA, the CDR3 is TGTGCCAGCAGTTACGCCCCGGGACTAACCCAAGATACGCAGTATTTT.

CDR3 protein: CASSSNGRDRVTDTQYF. The CDR3 DNA reads TGTGCCAGCAGCTCAAACGGCCGGGACAGGGTTACCGATACGCAGTATTTT. The chain combines TRBV7-8 with TRBJ2-3, with 9 bases identical to TRBD1. Germline-derived CDR1 and CDR2 are SGHVS and FQNEAQ. Losses at the gene ends were 4 bases for V and 6 bases for J; bases not matched to a gene: 14. CDR3 length equals 17 residues.

This sequence joins TRBV29-1 and TRBJ2-5; D may match TRBD1 or TRBD2 (6 bases each). This CDR3 spans 16 amino acids. Trimming stripped 2 bases from V and 4 bases from J, with 20 bases between. CDR1 and CDR2 (germline): SQVTM, ANQGSEA. The CDR3 spells CSVEYSGGARLETQYF. In nucleotides, the CDR3 is TGCAGCGTTGAATATTCCGGGGGCGCAAGATTAGAGACCCAGTACTTC.

This rearrangement joins TRBV5-1 to TRBJ2-7; D might be TRBD2 (6 bases). The CDR3 has 15 amino acids. V was cut by 4 bases and J by 0 bases, with 14 bases left in between. The germline V gene has CDR1 SGHRS and CDR2 YFSETQ. In nucleotides, the CDR3 is TGCGCCAGCAGCACCTTCGGAGGGAACTCCTACGAGCAGTACTTC. Protein product: CASSTFGGNSYEQYF.

The chain couples TRBV7-2 to TRBJ2-7, with a possible D match to TRBD2 (5 bases). The CDR3 extends over 13 amino acids. Deletions cut 5 bases from V and 3 bases from J, with 11 bases between. Looked up from germline, CDR1 is SGHTA and CDR2 is FQGNSA. The CDR3 loop reads CASSLRLLYEQYF. As DNA, the CDR3 is TGTGCCAGCAGCCTACGACTACTCTACGAGCAGTACTTC.

The CDR3 loop reads CASSPDPDVAANYGYTF. The CDR3 nucleotides are TGTGCCAGCTCACCGGACCCAGATGTCGCGGCTAACTATGGCTACACCTTC. This chain joins TRBV18 and TRBJ1-2; no clear D. This CDR3 is built from 17 residues. Germline CDR1 KGHSH, CDR2 LQKENI. The V and J ends lost 3 bases and 0 bases respectively, with 17 bases between them.

The chain employs TRBV28 and TRBJ1-6; 10 bases map to TRBD1. Trimming cost V 8 bases and J 7 bases; bases outside gene matches: 5. The CDR3 sequence is 14 residues long. CDR1 is MDHEN and CDR2 is SYDVKM in the germline V gene. The CDR3 reads CASFSTGGNSPLHF. The CDR3 nucleotides are TGTGCCAGCTTTTCGACAGGGGGCAATTCACCCCTCCACTTT.

The chain uses TRBV30 and TRBJ1-1; D is unresolved. Trimming cost V 1 base and J 1 base, with 10 bases left between them. Germline loops: CDR1 GTSNPN, CDR2 SVGIG (reference sequence). The length of the CDR3 is 14 residues. CDR3 residues: CAWSDETENTEAFF. Written as DNA, the CDR3 is TGTGCCTGGAGTGACGAAACAGAGAACACTGAAGCTTTCTTT.

The V gene is TRBV7-6, the J gene TRBJ1-5, with 9 bases aligning to TRBD1. Trimming removed 5 bases from V and 1 base from J; junction bases left unmatched: 9. CDR3 length equals 17 residues. The germline CDR1 and CDR2 sequences are SGHVS and FNYEAQ. In nucleotides, the CDR3 is TGTGCCAGCAGCCTAAGTCCCGGGACAGGGAGCAATCAGCCCCAGCATTTT. Its translation is CASSLSPGTGSNQPQHF.

V and J are TRBV28 and TRBJ1-2; D is unresolved. The V gene's germline CDR1 is MDHEN and CDR2 SYDVKM. CDR3 length: 14 amino acids. V was cut by 5 bases and J by 0 bases, with 10 bases left in between. DNA of the CDR3: TGTGCCAGCAGTCCGTTGGGAACTAACTATGGCTACACCTTC. It yields the protein CASSPLGTNYGYTF.

A word on this clone: At the DNA level, this CDR3 is encoded by other sequences in the same sample as well. This chain links TRBV10-1 with TRBJ2-7, with TRBD1 identical over 9 bases. The V gene end was trimmed by 5 bases and the J gene end by 2 bases; junction bases not matched to a gene: 4. CDR1 WNHNN and CDR2 SYGVQD come from the germline V gene (reference sequence). The CDR3 length is 14 residues. CDR3 in amino acids: CASSRDRDAYEQYF. CDR3 DNA sequence: TGCGCCAGCAGTAGGGACAGGGATGCCTACGAGCAGTACTTC.

The chain uses TRBV5-8 and TRBJ2-6; 10 bases are a match to TRBD2. CDR3 size: 20 residues. The V and J ends lost 0 bases and 4 bases, in that order; junction bases with no gene match: 13. Per germline, CDR1 SGHTS and CDR2 YDEGEE. Written as DNA, the CDR3 is TGTGCCAGCAGCTTGGTTGTGATAGCGGGAGGCCAAACCGGGGCCAACGTCCTGACTTTC. Amino acid sequence: CASSLVVIAGGQTGANVLTF.

As to this clone: The same CDR3 also results from other DNA sequences found in this sample. The chain couples TRBV20-1 to TRBJ1-2; D ambiguous. This CDR3 contains 9 residues. V gave up 3 bases and J gave up 7 bases, with 3 bases separating them. Germline V gene sequence: CDR1 DFQATT, CDR2 SNEGSKA (reference sequence). Written as DNA, the CDR3 is TGCAGTGCTAGCTCTGGCTACACCTTC. The encoded protein is CSASSGYTF.

V usage is TRBV6-5 and J usage is TRBJ2-5; a weak D match, TRBD1 (5 bases). Germline-derived CDR1 and CDR2 are MNHEY and SVGAGI. The V end was cut by 5 bases, the J end by 2 bases, with 9 bases between. The CDR3 extends over 13 amino acids. CDR3 in amino acids: CASSPTEQETQYF. CDR3 coding DNA: TGTGCCAGCAGTCCGACAGAGCAAGAGACCCAGTACTTC.

Points on this clone: Other DNA sequences in the same sample also yield this CDR3. The chain recombines TRBV27 with TRBJ2-7; 7 nucleotides line up with TRBD2. CDR3 length: 13 residues. With 3 bases clipped from V and 2 bases from J, the junction kept 1 base outside the gene matches. Germline V gene sequence: CDR1 MNHEY, CDR2 SMNVEV (reference sequence). CDR3 protein: CASSLAGAYEQYF. The CDR3 DNA reads TGTGCCAGCAGTTTGGCGGGAGCCTACGAGCAGTACTTC.

The genes are TRBV10-2 and TRBJ1-2; 9 bases align to TRBD1. The CDR3 runs 14 residues. Germline CDR1 and CDR2: WSHSY and SAAADI. J was trimmed by 8 bases and V by 6 bases; bases with no gene match: 10. CDR3 bases: TGCGCCAGCAGAAAAGGACAGGGGTTGGGGGGCTACACCTTC. Protein sequence: CASRKGQGLGGYTF.

Concerning this clone itself: The same CDR3 arises from other DNA sequences in this sample as well. This rearrangement joins TRBV27 to TRBJ2-7; D is uncertain. V lost 0 bases and J 0 bases, leaving 3 bases between the germline ends. This CDR3 spans 13 amino acids. Germline V lookup: CDR1 MNHEY, CDR2 SMNVEV (reference sequence). The chain's CDR3 is CASSLSDSYEQYF. The CDR3 region has the DNA TGTGCCAGCAGTTTATCCGACTCCTACGAGCAGTACTTC.

V usage is TRBV4-1 and J usage is TRBJ2-5; no definite D call. Germline CDR1 reads MGHRA; CDR2 reads YSYEKL. CDR3 length equals 14 residues. With 4 bases removed from V and 2 bases from J, the gap between germline ends came to 11 bases. The CDR3: CASSRAPAQETQYF. Here the CDR3 DNA reads TGCGCCAGCAGCCGCGCTCCAGCGCAAGAGACCCAGTACTTC.

J is TRBJ1-1 and V is TRBV25-1; D call uncertain. The germline V and J ends were trimmed by 3 bases and 0 bases, with 8 bases remaining between them. The CDR3 has 14 residues. Germline V gene data show CDR1 as MGHDK and CDR2 as SYGVNS. The CDR3 region is CASSDPGMNTEAFF. DNA of the CDR3: TGTGCCAGCAGTGATCCCGGTATGAACACTGAAGCTTTCTTT.